The rows below give T cell receptor beta chains drawn from one sample of a study of blood T cell repertoires in COVID-19. Measured with immunoSEQ multiplex PCR; TCRdb has only the in-frame clones, and not every one. The sample lists 100,000 to 150,000 clones, 75% to 85% occurring once. Sequencing was carried out using peripheral blood. All receptors derive from a man in his forties or fifties with active or convalescent COVID-19. Both conserved end residues are part of each CDR3. A D gene is named only where the DNA matches it firmly. Size is omitted from some rows. Given values are once, few, many or a class for expanded clones.

>TRBJ1-4|.|TRBV7-9|.
CASSDPRTANEKLFF
TGTGCCAGCAGCGACCCACGGACAGCGAATGAAAAACTGTTTTTT
>TRBJ2-3|.|TRBV24-1|.
CATSDLGQTQGEDTQYF
TGTGCCACCAGTGATTTGGGACAAACCCAAGGAGAAGATACGCAGTATTTT
>TRBJ1-5|.|TRBV28|.
CASTGERQSRQPQHF
TGTGCCAGCACAGGGGAGAGGCAGAGTAGACAGCCCCAGCATTTT
>TRBJ2-7|TRBD2|TRBV6-2/TRBV6-3|few
CASSLTSGRINYEQYF
TGTGCCAGCAGCCTCACTAGCGGGAGAATTAATTACGAGCAGTACTTC
>TRBJ1-2|.|TRBV14|.
CASSQDWRLGGYTF
TGTGCCAGCAGCCAAGATTGGAGGCTTGGGGGCTACACCTTC
>TRBJ2-5|TRBD1|TRBV25-1|.
CASSEPDREETQYF
TGTGCCAGCAGTGAACCCGACAGGGAGGAGACCCAGTACTTC
>TRBJ2-5|.|TRBV2|.
CASSAPLASQETQYF
TGTGCCAGCAGCGCACCGCTAGCGAGCCAAGAGACCCAGTACTTC
>TRBJ2-5|.|TRBV4-2|.
CASSQGRGLGEETQYF
TGTGCCAGCAGCCAAGGCCGGGGTCTCGGGGAGGAGACCCAGTACTTC
>TRBJ2-1|.|TRBV9|.
CASSVGQGGYNEQFF
TGTGCCAGCAGCGTAGGGCAGGGTGGGTACAATGAGCAGTTCTTC
>TRBJ1-2|.|TRBV3-1/TRBV3-2|.
CASSPPPWGGTGKDGYTF
TGTGCCAGCAGCCCCCCCCCATGGGGGGGAACAGGAAAGGATGGCTACACCTTC
>TRBJ1-2|TRBD1|TRBV2|.
CASSGGQGEGYTF
TGTGCCAGCAGTGGGGGACAGGGTGAAGGCTACACCTTC
>TRBJ1-2|TRBD1|TRBV28|.
CASRWTGGVGYTF
TGTGCCAGCAGGTGGACAGGAGGGGTAGGCTACACCTTC
>TRBJ1-1|TRBD1|TRBV2|.
CASRGQGRTEAFF
TGTGCCAGCAGGGGACAGGGAAGGACTGAAGCTTTCTTT
>TRBJ1-6|.|TRBV19|.
CASCDLANSPLHF
TGTGCCAGTTGCGACCTAGCAAATTCACCCCTCCACTTT
>TRBJ2-5|TRBD1|TRBV7-2|.
CASTRTGETQYF
TGTGCCAGCACCCGGACAGGAGAGACCCAGTACTTC
>TRBJ2-7|TRBD1|TRBV4-2|medium-sized
CASSQGMGQGTPEDF
TGTGCCAGCAGCCAAGGGATGGGACAGGGAACGCCGGAGGACTTC
>TRBJ1-2|.|TRBV12-3/TRBV12-4|.
CASSWGRFGGYTF
TGTGCCAGCAGTTGGGGCCGTTTTGGAGGCTACACCTTC
>TRBJ1-2|TRBD1|TRBV3-1/TRBV3-2|.
CASSQVDRGSVSGYTF
TGTGCCAGCAGCCAAGTGGACAGGGGTTCGGTTAGTGGCTACACCTTC
>TRBJ2-3|.|TRBV5-8|.
CASSFYRDSTDTQYF
TGTGCCAGCAGTTTCTACAGGGACAGCACAGATACGCAGTATTTT
>TRBJ1-4|.|TRBV27|.
CASRELPAGSSNEKLFF
TGTGCCAGCAGGGAGCTGCCTGCAGGGTCTTCTAATGAAAAACTGTTTTTT
>TRBJ2-7|.|TRBV13|.
CASSLAPGSSYEQYF
TGTGCCAGCAGCTTAGCACCGGGAAGTTCGTACGAGCAGTACTTC
>TRBJ1-1|.|TRBV18|.
CASSPTRTEAFF
TGTGCCAGCTCCCCGACACGAACTGAAGCTTTCTTT
>TRBJ1-2|.|TRBV2|.
CASSEIRDGGYGYTF
TGTGCCAGCAGTGAGATTAGGGACGGGGGATATGGCTACACCTTC
>TRBJ1-5|.|TRBV7-2|.
CASSLGGLIGGNQPQHF
TGTGCCAGCAGCTTAGGAGGCCTCATCGGAGGCAATCAGCCCCAGCATTTT
>TRBJ1-2|TRBD1|TRBV28|.
CASSRPGQQNYGYTF
TGTGCCAGCAGCCGACCGGGACAGCAGAACTATGGCTACACCTTC
>TRBJ2-2|TRBD2|TRBV9|.
CASSGLAERNTGELFF
TGTGCCAGCAGCGGACTAGCGGAGAGGAACACCGGGGAGCTGTTTTTT
>TRBJ1-3|.|TRBV5-6|.
CASSPDRRTGNTIYF
TGTGCCAGCAGCCCCGACAGGCGAACTGGAAACACCATATATTTT
>TRBJ2-1|TRBD1|TRBV5-4|.
CASSLASTGHHEQFF
TGTGCCAGCAGCTTGGCCTCGACAGGGCACCATGAGCAGTTCTTC
>TRBJ1-2|.|TRBV28|.
CASSLFPKYGYTF
TGTGCCAGCAGTTTGTTTCCTAAATATGGCTACACCTTC
>TRBJ2-3|.|TRBV28|.
CASSGRTSTDTQYF
TGTGCCAGCAGTGGGAGGACCTCCACAGATACGCAGTATTTT
>TRBJ1-3|TRBD1|TRBV28|.
CASSLSATGLNTIYF
TGTGCCAGCAGTTTATCCGCGACAGGGTTGAACACCATATATTTT
>TRBJ2-7|.|TRBV4-3|.
CASSQTKGYEQYF
TGCGCCAGCAGCCAAACTAAAGGCTACGAGCAGTACTTC
>TRBJ1-1|.|TRBV7-2|.
CASSPRLVQGGTEAFF
TGTGCCAGCAGCCCCCGACTAGTTCAGGGTGGCACTGAAGCTTTCTTT
>TRBJ1-2|TRBD1|TRBV10-3|.
CAYGQGDGYTF
TGTGCCTACGGACAGGGAGACGGCTACACCTTC
>TRBJ1-5|TRBD1|TRBV19|.
CASRDRVGIGNQPQHF
TGTGCCAGCCGGGACAGGGTGGGTATTGGCAATCAGCCCCAGCATTTT
>TRBJ2-1|TRBD2|TRBV19|.
CASSIVLAGLDNEQFF
TGTGCCAGTAGTATAGTTTTAGCGGGATTGGACAATGAGCAGTTCTTC
>TRBJ2-7|.|TRBV5-6|.
CATGLGAEQYF
TGTGCCACCGGTCTAGGGGCCGAGCAGTACTTC
>TRBJ1-1|TRBD1|TRBV7-9|.
CASSLNRDRKDNTEAFF
TGTGCCAGCAGCCTTAACCGGGACAGGAAAGATAACACTGAAGCTTTCTTT
>TRBJ2-1|TRBD2|TRBV20-1|.
CSASRPSGSPLSYNEQFF
TGCAGTGCTAGTCGTCCTAGCGGGAGTCCCCTCTCCTACAATGAGCAGTTCTTC
>TRBJ1-2|.|TRBV29-1|.
CSVVPVRANYGYTF
TGCAGCGTTGTCCCGGTACGAGCTAACTATGGCTACACCTTC
>TRBJ2-5|.|TRBV7-8|few
CASSAGFQYQETQYF
TGTGCCAGCAGCGCGGGTTTCCAGTACCAAGAGACCCAGTACTTC
>TRBJ2-5|.|TRBV11-2|.
CASSFGETQYF
TGTGCCAGCAGCTTCGGAGAGACCCAGTACTTC
>TRBJ1-1|.|TRBV2|.
CASSAGVDAFF
TGTGCCAGCAGTGCAGGGGTGGATGCTTTCTTT
>TRBJ2-7|TRBD2|TRBV29-1|once
CSAAGLANSYEQYF
TGCAGCGCCGCGGGACTAGCGAATTCCTACGAGCAGTACTTC
>TRBJ2-1|TRBD2|TRBV28|.
CASSRMSSGPSYNEQFF
TGTGCCAGCAGTAGAATGTCTAGCGGACCCTCCTACAATGAGCAGTTCTTC
>TRBJ2-7|TRBD1|TRBV7-9|.
CASSIGQGAHEQYF
TGTGCCAGCAGCATTGGACAGGGGGCCCACGAGCAGTACTTC
>TRBJ2-6|TRBD1|TRBV30|.
CASHRGPGANVLTF
TGTGCCTCCCACAGGGGGCCTGGGGCCAACGTCCTGACTTTC
>TRBJ2-7|.|TRBV27|.
CASSYREGYEQYF
TGTGCCAGCAGTTACAGGGAGGGCTACGAGCAGTACTTC
>TRBJ2-4|.|TRBV12-3/TRBV12-4|.
CASSKGLQDIQYF
TGTGCCAGCAGCAAGGGGCTACAAGACATTCAGTACTTC
>TRBJ2-1|TRBD2|TRBV3-1/TRBV3-2|.
CASSQSTGTSKFF
TGTGCCAGCAGCCAAAGCACCGGGACTAGCAAGTTCTTC
>TRBJ2-1|TRBD2|TRBV4-1|once
CASSQVGLAGVDEQFF
TGCGCCAGCAGCCAAGTGGGTCTAGCGGGAGTCGATGAGCAGTTCTTC
>TRBJ1-2|TRBD1|TRBV4-3|.
CASSQGQGTYGYTF
TGCGCCAGCAGCCAAGGACAGGGGACCTATGGCTACACCTTC
>TRBJ2-1|.|TRBV9|.
CASSVTRGDEQFF
TGTGCCAGCAGCGTTACCAGGGGCGATGAGCAGTTCTTC
>TRBJ2-6|TRBD1|TRBV7-3|.
CASSSQGPHLGANVLTF
TGTGCCAGCAGCTCACAGGGGCCCCATCTCGGGGCCAACGTCCTGACTTTC
>TRBJ2-3|.|TRBV5-5|.
CASSLNPGEKTDTQYF
TGTGCCAGCAGCTTGAACCCGGGAGAGAAGACAGATACGCAGTATTTT
>TRBJ2-2|TRBD2|TRBV4-3|.
CASSPGLAAGELFF
TGCGCCAGCAGCCCCGGACTAGCCGCCGGGGAGCTGTTTTTT
>TRBJ1-3|.|TRBV5-1|.
CASSLSGLAGNTIYF
TGCGCCAGCAGCTTATCAGGGCTCGCTGGAAACACCATATATTTT
>TRBJ1-4|.|TRBV30|few
CAWTPGLATNEKLFF
TGTGCCTGGACCCCCGGTCTGGCAACTAATGAAAAACTGTTTTTT
>TRBJ1-2|TRBD1|TRBV6-5|.
CASSRGNYGYTF
TGTGCCAGCAGCAGGGGGAACTATGGCTACACCTTC